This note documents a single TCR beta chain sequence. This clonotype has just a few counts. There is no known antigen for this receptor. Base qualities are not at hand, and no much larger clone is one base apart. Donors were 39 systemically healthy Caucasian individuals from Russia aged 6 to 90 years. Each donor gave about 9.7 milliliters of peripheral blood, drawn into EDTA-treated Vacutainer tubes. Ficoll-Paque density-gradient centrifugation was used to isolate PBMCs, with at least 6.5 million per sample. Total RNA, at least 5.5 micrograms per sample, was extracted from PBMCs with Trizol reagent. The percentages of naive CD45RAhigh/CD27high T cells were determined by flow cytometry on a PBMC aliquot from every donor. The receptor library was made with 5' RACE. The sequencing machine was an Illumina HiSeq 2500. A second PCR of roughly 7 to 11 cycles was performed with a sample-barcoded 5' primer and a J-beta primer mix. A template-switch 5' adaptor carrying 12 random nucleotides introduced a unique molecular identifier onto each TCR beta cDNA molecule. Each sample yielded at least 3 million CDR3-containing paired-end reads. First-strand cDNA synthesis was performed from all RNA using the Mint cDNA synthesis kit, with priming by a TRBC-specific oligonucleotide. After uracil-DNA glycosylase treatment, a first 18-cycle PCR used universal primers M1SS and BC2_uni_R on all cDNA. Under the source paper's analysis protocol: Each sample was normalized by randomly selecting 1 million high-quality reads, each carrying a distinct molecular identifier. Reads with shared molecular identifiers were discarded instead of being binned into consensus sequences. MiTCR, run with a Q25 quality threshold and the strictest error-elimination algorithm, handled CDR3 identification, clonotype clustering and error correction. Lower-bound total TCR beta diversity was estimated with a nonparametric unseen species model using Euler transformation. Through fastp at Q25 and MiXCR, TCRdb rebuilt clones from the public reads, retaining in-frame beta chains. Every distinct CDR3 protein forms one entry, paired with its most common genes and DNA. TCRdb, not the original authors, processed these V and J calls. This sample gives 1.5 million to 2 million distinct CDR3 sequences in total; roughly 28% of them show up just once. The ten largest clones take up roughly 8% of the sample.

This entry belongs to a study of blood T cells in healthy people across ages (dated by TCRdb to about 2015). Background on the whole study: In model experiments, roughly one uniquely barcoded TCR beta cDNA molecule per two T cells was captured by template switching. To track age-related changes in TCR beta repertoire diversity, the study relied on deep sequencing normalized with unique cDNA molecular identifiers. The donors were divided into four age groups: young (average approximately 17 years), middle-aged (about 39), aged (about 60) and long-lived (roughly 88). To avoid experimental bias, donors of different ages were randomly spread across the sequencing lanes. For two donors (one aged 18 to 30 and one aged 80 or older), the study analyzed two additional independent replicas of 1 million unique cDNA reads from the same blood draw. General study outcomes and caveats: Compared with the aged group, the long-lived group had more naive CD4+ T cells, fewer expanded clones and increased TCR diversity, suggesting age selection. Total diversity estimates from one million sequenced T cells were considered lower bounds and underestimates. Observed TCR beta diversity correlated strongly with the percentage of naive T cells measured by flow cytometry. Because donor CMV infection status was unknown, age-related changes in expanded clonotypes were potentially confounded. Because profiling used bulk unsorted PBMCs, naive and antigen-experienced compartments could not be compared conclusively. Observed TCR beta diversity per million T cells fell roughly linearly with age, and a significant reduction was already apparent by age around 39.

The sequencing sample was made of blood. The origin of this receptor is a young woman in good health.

CDR3 loop: CASSVAPASGGTDTQYF. DNA sequence: TGTGCCAGCAGCGTAGCTCCGGCTAGCGGGGGGACAGATACGCAGTATTTT. The chain uses TRBV9 and TRBJ2-3, and 11 junctional nucleotides match TRBD2. Sequences SGDLS (CDR1) and YYNGEE (CDR2) are obtained from the germline V gene. Spanning cysteine to phenylalanine, the CDR3 consists of 17 amino acids. The retained sequence is limited to the CDR3, 51 bases, with the frame set at the first base. V is trimmed back by 0 bases and J by 3 bases, and the junction contains 6 bases that no gene match accounts for.